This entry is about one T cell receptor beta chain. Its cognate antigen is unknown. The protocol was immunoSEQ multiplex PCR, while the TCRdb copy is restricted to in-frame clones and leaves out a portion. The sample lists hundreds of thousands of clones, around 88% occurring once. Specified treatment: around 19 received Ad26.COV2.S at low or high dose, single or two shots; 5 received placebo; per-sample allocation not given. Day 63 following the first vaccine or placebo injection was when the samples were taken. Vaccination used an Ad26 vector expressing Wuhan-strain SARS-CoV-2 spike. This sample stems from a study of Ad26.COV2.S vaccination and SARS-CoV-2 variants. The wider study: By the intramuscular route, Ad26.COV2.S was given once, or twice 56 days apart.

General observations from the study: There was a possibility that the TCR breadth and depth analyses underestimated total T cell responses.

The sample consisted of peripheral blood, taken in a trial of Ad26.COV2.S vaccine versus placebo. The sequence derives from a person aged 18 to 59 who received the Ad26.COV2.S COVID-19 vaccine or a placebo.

CDR3 sequence reads: CASSEGVGGYSNQPQHF. In DNA, the CDR3 is TGTGCCAGCAGCGAGGGGGTGGGCGGTTATAGCAATCAGCCCCAGCATTTT. The V and J genes are TRBV21-1 and TRBJ1-5; TRBD1 was called by the table and not checked on the DNA. TRBV21-1 is a listed pseudogene. CDR3 size: 17 residues.